This record looks at one TCR beta chain sequence and its context. What it binds is unknown. This sample was included in a study of shared clonotypes between healthy human individuals. Study in general: Researchers drew samples from two women and a few men aged 18 to 49. Plates per donor: three CD4 naive, three CD4 memory, two CD8 naive, one CD8 memory. Study results and limitations: The study sampled only blood, and tissue repertoires likely differ. It was observed that approximately 5% of naive CD4 clonotypes were shared across a few donors.

This CDR3 region has 14 residues. Per the germline V gene, CDR1 is SGHRS and CDR2 is YFSETQ. The germline V and J ends were trimmed by 5 bases and 4 bases, with 14 bases remaining between them. Sequencing used immunoSEQ multiplex PCR; TCRdb keeps in-frame clones, though not all of them. The sample has some 1.4 million clones, around 97% seen once; the top ten hold approximately 1.1%. The chain employs TRBV5-1 and TRBJ2-3; D may match TRBD1 or TRBD2 (6 bases each). This TCR derives from a man aged 30 to 45 in good health. The source material was naive CD4+ T cells sorted from blood. Subset defined: CD45RA+ positively selected. The CDR3 reads CASRLNGGADTQYF. The CDR3, as DNA: TGCGCCAGCAGGCTGAACGGGGGCGCAGATACGCAGTATTTT.